A single T cell receptor (beta chain) is shown here with its context. What it binds is not known. Time point: week 47, end of study. Vaccination used 300 ug of mutant IDH1 20-mer peptide per dose, with topical imiquimod. Clones were read by immunoSEQ multiplex PCR, and TCRdb kept only the in-frame ones, dropping some. The data show about 35,000 clones, 80% to 90% seen once. The sample belongs to a study of a mutant IDH1 vaccine in newly diagnosed glioma. Trimming left V 3 bases short and J 0 bases short, with 6 bases between. The CDR3 length is 13 residues. Per germline, CDR1 KGHSH and CDR2 LQKENI. The chain recombines TRBV18 with TRBJ2-7; D is undetermined. The source was PBMCs, collected from a glioma patient whose treatment included an IDH1 peptide vaccine. The receptor was derived from a woman in her twenties or thirties with glioma. CDR3 loop: CASSPTLSYEQYF. CDR3 DNA: TGTGCCAGCTCACCCACTCTCTCCTACGAGCAGTACTTC.